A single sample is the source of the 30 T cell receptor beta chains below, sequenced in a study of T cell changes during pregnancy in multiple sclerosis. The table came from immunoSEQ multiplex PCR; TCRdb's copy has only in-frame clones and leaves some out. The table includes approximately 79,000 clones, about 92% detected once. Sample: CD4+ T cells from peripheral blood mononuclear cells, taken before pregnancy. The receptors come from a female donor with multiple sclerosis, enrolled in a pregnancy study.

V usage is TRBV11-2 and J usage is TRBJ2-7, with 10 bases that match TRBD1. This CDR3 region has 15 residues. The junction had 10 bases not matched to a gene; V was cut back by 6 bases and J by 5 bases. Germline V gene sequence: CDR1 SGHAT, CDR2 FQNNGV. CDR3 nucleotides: TGTGCCAGCAGTTCTCAGGGACAGGGGTCCCACGAGCAGTACTTC. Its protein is CASSSQGQGSHEQYF.

The CDR3 nucleotides are TGCGCCAGCAGCTTGATCGGGGCCCTCCGGACAGGGGGCGCGGGAAACACCATATATTTT. Translation: CASSLIGALRTGGAGNTIYF. This rearrangement joins TRBV5-1 to TRBJ1-3; 11 bases map to TRBD1. J was trimmed by 4 bases and V by 1 base; bases with no gene match: 16. Germline lookup yields CDR1 SGHRS and CDR2 YFSETQ. This CDR3 region has 20 residues.

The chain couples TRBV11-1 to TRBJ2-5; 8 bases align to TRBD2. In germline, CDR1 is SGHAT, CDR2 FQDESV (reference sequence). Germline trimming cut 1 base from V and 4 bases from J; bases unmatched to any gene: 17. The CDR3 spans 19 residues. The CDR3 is CASSLDARLSAGGRETQYF. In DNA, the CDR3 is TGTGCCAGCAGCTTAGATGCGCGTCTGTCGGCGGGAGGCCGAGAGACCCAGTACTTC.

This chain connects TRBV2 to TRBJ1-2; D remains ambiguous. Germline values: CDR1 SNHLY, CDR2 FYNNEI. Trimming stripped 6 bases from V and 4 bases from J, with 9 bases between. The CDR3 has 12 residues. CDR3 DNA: TGTGCCAGCAGCTCTCGGGGCTATGGCTACACCTTC. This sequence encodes CASSSRGYGYTF.

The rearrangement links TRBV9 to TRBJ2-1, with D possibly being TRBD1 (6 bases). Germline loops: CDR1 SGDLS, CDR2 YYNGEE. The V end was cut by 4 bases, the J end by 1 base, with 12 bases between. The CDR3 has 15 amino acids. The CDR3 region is CASSLRTASYNEQFF. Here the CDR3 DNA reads TGTGCCAGCAGCCTCCGGACAGCTTCCTACAATGAGCAGTTCTTC.

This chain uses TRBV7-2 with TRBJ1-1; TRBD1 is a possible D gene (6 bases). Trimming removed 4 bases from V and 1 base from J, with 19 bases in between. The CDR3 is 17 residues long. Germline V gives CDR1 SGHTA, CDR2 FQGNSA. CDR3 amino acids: CASSSEKVRGENTEAFF. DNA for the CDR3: TGTGCCAGCAGCTCCGAAAAAGTCAGGGGAGAGAACACTGAAGCTTTCTTT.

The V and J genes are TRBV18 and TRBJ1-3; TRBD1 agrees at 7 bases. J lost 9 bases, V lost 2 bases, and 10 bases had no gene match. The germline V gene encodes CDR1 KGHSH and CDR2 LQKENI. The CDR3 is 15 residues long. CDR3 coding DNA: TGTGCCAGCTCACCAAACAGGGGTGGAACAAGCACCATATATTTT. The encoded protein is CASSPNRGGTSTIYF.

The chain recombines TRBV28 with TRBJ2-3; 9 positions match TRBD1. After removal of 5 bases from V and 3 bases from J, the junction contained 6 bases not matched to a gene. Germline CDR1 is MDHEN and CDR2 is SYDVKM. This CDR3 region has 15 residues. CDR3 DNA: TGTGCCAGCAGTGCCGGGACAGGGCGAACAGATACGCAGTATTTT. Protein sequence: CASSAGTGRTDTQYF. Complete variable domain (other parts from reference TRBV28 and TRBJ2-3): DVKVTQSSRYLVKRTGEKVFLECVQDMDHENMFWYRQDPGLGLRLIYFSYDVKMKEKGDIPEGYSVSREKKERFSLILESASTNQTSMYLCASSAGTGRTDTQYFGPGTRLTVL.

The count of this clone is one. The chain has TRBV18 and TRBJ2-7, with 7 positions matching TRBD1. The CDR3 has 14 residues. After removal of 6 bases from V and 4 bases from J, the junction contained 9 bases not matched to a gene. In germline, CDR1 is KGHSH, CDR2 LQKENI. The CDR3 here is CASSQTTGLYEQYF. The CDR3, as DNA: TGTGCCAGCTCGCAGACGACAGGGCTTTACGAGCAGTACTTC.

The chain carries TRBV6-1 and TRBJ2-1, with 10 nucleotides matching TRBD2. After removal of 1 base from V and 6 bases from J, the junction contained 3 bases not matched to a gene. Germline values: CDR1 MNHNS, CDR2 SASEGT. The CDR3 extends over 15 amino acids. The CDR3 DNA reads TGTGCCAGCAGTGAAGGAAGCGGGAGGGTCAATGAGCAGTTCTTC. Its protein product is CASSEGSGRVNEQFF.

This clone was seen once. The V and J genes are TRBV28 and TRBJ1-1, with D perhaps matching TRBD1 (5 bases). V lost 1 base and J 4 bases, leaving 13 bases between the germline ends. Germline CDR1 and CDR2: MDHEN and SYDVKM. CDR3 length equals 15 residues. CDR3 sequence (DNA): TGTGCCAGCAGTTTATTAGGGGTTATGGCCACTGAAGCTTTCTTT. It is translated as CASSLLGVMATEAFF.

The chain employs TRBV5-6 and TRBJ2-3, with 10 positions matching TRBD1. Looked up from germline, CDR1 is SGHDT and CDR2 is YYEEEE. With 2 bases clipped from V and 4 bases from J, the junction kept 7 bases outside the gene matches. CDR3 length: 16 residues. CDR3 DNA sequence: TGTGCCAGCAGCTTCGGCCCGGACAGGGGGGCAGATACGCAGTATTTT. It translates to CASSFGPDRGADTQYF.

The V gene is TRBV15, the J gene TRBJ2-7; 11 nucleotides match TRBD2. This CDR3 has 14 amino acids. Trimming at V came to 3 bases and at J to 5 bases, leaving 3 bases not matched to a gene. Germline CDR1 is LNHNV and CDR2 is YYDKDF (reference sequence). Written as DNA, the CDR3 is TGTGCCACCAGCAGGGGACTAGCGGCCCACGAGCAGTACTTC. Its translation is CATSRGLAAHEQYF.

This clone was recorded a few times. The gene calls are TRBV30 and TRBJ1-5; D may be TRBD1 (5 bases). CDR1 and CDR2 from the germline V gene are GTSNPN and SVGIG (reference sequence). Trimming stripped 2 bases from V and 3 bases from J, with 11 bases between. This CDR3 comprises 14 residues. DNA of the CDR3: TGTGCCTGGAGTAGACAGAGTAACAATCAGCCCCAGCATTTT. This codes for CAWSRQSNNQPQHF.

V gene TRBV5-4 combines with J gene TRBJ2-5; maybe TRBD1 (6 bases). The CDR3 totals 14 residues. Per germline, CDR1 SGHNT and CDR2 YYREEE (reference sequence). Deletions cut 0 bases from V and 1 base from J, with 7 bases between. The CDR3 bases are TGTGCCAGCAGCTTGGCAGGGGTCCAAGAGACCCAGTACTTC. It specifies CASSLAGVQETQYF.

CDR3 DNA: TGTGCCAGCAGCTTAACCGGACAGGGGGCTCAGCCCCAGCATTTT. As protein: CASSLTGQGAQPQHF. The J gene is TRBJ1-5, the V gene TRBV7-8; 11 nucleotides line up with TRBD1. Trimming removed 2 bases from V and 6 bases from J; junction bases left unmatched: 3. CDR1 is SGHVS, CDR2 FQNEAQ, per germline. This CDR3 comprises 15 residues.

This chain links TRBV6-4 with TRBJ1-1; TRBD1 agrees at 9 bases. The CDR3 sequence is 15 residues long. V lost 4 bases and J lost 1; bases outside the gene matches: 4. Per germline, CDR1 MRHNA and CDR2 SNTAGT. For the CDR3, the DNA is TGTGCCAGCAGTGGGACAGGGGAACCGAACACTGAAGCTTTCTTT. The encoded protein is CASSGTGEPNTEAFF.

The CDR3 reads CASSRRDRGSQPQHF. The DNA for the CDR3 is TGTGCCAGCAGCCGGCGGGACAGGGGTAGTCAGCCCCAGCATTTT. V is TRBV5-8 and J is TRBJ1-5, with TRBD1 matching 10 bases. Per germline, CDR1 SGHTS and CDR2 YDEGEE. The CDR3 runs to 15 residues. Trimming removed 4 bases from V and 6 bases from J; junction bases left unmatched: 7.

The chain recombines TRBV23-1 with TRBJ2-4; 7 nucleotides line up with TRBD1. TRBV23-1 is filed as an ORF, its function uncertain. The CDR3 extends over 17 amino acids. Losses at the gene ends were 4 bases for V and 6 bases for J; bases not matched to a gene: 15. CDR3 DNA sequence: TGCGCCAGCAGTCGTGATAGGGGGATCGGGGACAGAAACATTCAGTACTTC. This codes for CASSRDRGIGDRNIQYF.

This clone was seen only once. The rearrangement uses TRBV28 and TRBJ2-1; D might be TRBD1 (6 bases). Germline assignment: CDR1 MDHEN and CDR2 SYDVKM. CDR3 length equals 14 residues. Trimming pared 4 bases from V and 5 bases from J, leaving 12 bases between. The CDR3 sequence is CASSWGRVNNEQFF. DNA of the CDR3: TGTGCCAGCAGTTGGGGGCGAGTCAACAATGAGCAGTTCTTC.

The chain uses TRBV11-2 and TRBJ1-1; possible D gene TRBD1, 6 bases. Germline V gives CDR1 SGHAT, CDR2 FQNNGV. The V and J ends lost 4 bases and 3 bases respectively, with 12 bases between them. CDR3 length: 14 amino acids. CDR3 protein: CASSSGEGDTEAFF. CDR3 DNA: TGTGCCAGCAGCTCGGGGGAGGGGGACACTGAAGCTTTCTTT.

The CDR3 loop is CASSGGWTAGTTYEQYF. The CDR3 coding sequence is TGTGCCAGCAGTGGAGGGTGGACAGCCGGGACTACCTACGAGCAGTACTTC. The genes are TRBV6-1 and TRBJ2-7; possibly TRBD2 for D (7 bases). Germline-derived CDR1 and CDR2 are MNHNS and SASEGT. The CDR3 contains 17 residues. The V end was cut by 4 bases, the J end by 2 bases, with 21 bases between.

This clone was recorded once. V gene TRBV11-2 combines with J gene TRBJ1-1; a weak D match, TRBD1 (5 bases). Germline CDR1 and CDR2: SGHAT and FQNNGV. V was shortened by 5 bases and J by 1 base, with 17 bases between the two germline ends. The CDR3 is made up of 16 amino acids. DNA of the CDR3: TGTGCCAGCAGCCCCCTCCCCGCAGGGAAGAACACTGAAGCTTTCTTT. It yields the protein CASSPLPAGKNTEAFF.

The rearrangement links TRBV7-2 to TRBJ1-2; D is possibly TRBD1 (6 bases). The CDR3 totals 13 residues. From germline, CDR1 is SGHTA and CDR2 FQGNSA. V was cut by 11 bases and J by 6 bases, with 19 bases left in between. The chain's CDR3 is CAFTSGARDGYTF. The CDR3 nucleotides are TGTGCCTTTACCTCAGGGGCTCGGGATGGCTACACCTTC.

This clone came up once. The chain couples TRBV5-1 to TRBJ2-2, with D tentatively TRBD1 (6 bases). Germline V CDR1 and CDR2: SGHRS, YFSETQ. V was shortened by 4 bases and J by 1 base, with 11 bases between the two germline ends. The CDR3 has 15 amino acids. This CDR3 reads CASSKDSVNTGELFF. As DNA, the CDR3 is TGCGCCAGCAGCAAGGACAGTGTGAACACCGGGGAGCTGTTTTTT.

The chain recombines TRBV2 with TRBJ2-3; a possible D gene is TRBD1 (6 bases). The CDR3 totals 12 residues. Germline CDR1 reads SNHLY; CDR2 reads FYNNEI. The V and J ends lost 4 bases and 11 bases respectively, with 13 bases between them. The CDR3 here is CASSGQGMGQYF. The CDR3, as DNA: TGTGCCAGCAGTGGGCAGGGGATGGGGCAGTATTTT.

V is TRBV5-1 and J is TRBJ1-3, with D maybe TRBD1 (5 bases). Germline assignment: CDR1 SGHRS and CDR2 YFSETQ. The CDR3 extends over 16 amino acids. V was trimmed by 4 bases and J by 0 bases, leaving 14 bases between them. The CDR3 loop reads CASSPGFTVSGNTIYF. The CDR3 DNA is TGCGCCAGCAGCCCAGGGTTTACCGTCTCTGGAAACACCATATATTTT.

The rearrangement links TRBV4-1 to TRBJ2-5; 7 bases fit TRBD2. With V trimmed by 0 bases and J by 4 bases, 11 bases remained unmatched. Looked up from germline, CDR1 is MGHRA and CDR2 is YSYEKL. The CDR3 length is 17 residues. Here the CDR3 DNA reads TGCGCCAGCAGCCAAGAGGGGGGGACCCTAAGTGGAGAGACCCAGTACTTC. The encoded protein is CASSQEGGTLSGETQYF.

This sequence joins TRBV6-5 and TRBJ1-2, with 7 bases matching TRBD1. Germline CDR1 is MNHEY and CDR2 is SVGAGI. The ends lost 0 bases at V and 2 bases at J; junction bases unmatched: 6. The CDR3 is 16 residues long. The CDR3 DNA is TGTGCCAGCAGTTACTCCCTAGGCAGGGGGAACTATGGCTACACCTTC. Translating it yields CASSYSLGRGNYGYTF.

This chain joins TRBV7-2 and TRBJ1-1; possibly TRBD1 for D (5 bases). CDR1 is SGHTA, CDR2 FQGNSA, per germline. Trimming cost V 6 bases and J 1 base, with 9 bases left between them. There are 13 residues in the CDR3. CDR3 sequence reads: CASSTTANTEAFF. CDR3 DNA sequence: TGTGCCAGCAGTACGACAGCGAACACTGAAGCTTTCTTT.